This T cell receptor beta chain emerged from a study of cytomegalovirus exposure and HLA in healthy donors. For this clone: Its antigen remains unidentified.

Study-wide findings and caveats: Cytomegalovirus-associated status was assigned to 164 TCR beta chains. A few of the chains that were CMV-associated were confirmed in vitro to be specific for CMV antigens.

Method: immunoSEQ multiplex PCR; TCRdb's copy keeps in-frame clones and lacks some. The data show 210,000 or so clones, with almost 90% seen just once and about 2.7% held by the top ten. V gave up 3 bases and J gave up 2 bases, with 11 bases separating them. Germline V gene data show CDR1 as KGHSH and CDR2 as LQKENI. The CDR3 contains 14 residues. The source is a woman aged 18-30 years in good health and CMV-seronegative. Sequencing input: PBMCs. The chain is built from TRBV18 and TRBJ2-7; tentatively, D is TRBD1 (6 bases). The CDR3 spells CASSPEAGAYEQYF. The CDR3 DNA is TGTGCCAGCTCACCGGAGGCAGGGGCCTACGAGCAGTACTTC.